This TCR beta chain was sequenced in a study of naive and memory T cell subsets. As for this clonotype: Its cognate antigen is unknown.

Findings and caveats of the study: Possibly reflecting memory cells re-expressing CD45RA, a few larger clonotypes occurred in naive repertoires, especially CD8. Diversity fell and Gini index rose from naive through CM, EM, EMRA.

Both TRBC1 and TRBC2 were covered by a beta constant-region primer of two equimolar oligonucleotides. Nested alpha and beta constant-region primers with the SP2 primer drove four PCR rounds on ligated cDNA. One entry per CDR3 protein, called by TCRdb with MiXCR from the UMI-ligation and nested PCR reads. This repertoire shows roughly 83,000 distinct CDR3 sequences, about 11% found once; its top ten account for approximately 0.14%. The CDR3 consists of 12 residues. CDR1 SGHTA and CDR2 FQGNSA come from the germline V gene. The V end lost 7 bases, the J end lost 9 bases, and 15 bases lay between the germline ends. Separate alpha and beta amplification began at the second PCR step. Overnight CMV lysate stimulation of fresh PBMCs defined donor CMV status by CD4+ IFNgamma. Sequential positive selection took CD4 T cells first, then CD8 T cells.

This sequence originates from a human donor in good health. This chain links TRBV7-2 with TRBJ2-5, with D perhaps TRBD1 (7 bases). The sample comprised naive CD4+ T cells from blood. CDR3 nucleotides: TGTGCCAGCACCGTGCCCAGGGGGGCCCAGTACTTC. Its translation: CASTVPRGAQYF.